A single sample gave rise to the 9 T cell receptor beta chains below, sequenced in a study of control samples from healthy donors and cancer patients. Here immunoSEQ multiplex PCR was the method, and the copy in TCRdb shows in-frame clones only, minus some. The table lists about 110,000 clones, 80% to 90% of them singletons. Sequenced sample: blood. The receptors stem from a woman aged 45-65 years in good health.

The chain carries TRBV27 and TRBJ2-2, with 8 bases that match TRBD1. The V and J ends lost 11 bases and 3 bases, in that order; junction bases with no gene match: 5. In germline, CDR1 is MNHEY, CDR2 SMNVEV (reference sequence). The CDR3 consists of 13 residues. CDR3: CAVRTGHTGELFF. CDR3 DNA: TGTGCCGTACGGACAGGGCACACCGGGGAGCTGTTTTTT.

This clone has just one count. This chain links TRBV27 with TRBJ2-7; D gene uncertain. Germline CDR1 MNHEY, CDR2 SMNVEV (reference sequence). Trimming took off 11 bases at V and 2 bases at J, with 16 bases between the two ends. The CDR3 contains 13 residues. The CDR3 nucleotides read TGTGCCTCAGCTGTGAGAATCGCCTACGAGCAGTACTTC. Translation: CASAVRIAYEQYF.

This clone was seen more than once but under ten times. This chain uses TRBV19 with TRBJ1-5, with D unclear. The V end lost 7 bases, the J end lost 7 bases, and 14 bases lay between the germline ends. This CDR3 is built from 13 residues. Germline CDR1 reads LNHDA; CDR2 reads SQIVND (reference sequence). CDR3 region: CASIGWGDQPQHF. The CDR3 nucleotides are TGTGCCAGTATTGGGTGGGGTGACCAGCCCCAGCATTTT.

The chain carries TRBV21-1 and TRBJ1-5; the table's D call, TRBD1, has no DNA check behind it. TRBV21-1 is annotated as a pseudogene. The CDR3 is 19 amino acids. The CDR3 is CASSKAGTGRRGSNQPQHF. CDR3 DNA: TGTGCCAGCAGCAAAGCCGGGACAGGTAGAAGAGGCAGCAATCAGCCCCAGCATTTT.

The chain carries TRBV5-1 and TRBJ2-1; tentative D call: TRBD2 (5 bases). Looked up from germline, CDR1 is SGHRS and CDR2 is YFSETQ. The CDR3 extends over 15 amino acids. V shed 0 bases and J shed 7 bases, with 14 bases lying between them. CDR3: CASSLEIGMVNEQFF. DNA for the CDR3: TGCGCCAGCAGCTTGGAAATCGGGATGGTAAATGAGCAGTTCTTC.

This rearrangement joins TRBV6-6 to TRBJ2-7; D uncertain. CDR3 length equals 13 residues. Looked up from germline, CDR1 is MNHNY and CDR2 is SVGAGI (reference sequence). Trimming left V 0 bases short and J 3 bases short, with 6 bases between. The CDR3 DNA reads as TGTGCCAGCAGTTACTCGTATGTCTACGAGCAGTACTTC. This encodes CASSYSYVYEQYF.

The chain recombines TRBV3-1 (or the pseudogene TRBV3-2) with TRBJ2-5; possibly TRBD1 or TRBD2 for D (5 bases each). The CDR3 has 17 residues. Germline CDR1 and CDR2: LGHDT and YNNKEL (reference sequence). Deletions cut 1 base from V and 2 bases from J, with 17 bases between. CDR3 nucleotide sequence: TGTGCCAGCAGCCAAGCCCCCTCCGGGACGCAGCAAGAGACCCAGTACTTC. Protein product: CASSQAPSGTQQETQYF.

V usage is TRBV4-1 and J usage is TRBJ2-1; D is perhaps TRBD2 (6 bases). Per germline, CDR1 MGHRA and CDR2 YSYEKL. The CDR3 is made up of 17 amino acids. Trimming took off 0 bases at V and 1 base at J, with 13 bases between the two ends. The CDR3 region has the DNA TGCGCCAGCAGCCAAGATCGGGGCGGGGTATCCTACAATGAGCAGTTCTTC. Its translation: CASSQDRGGVSYNEQFF.

This sequence joins TRBV24-1 and TRBJ2-1; 7 bases line up with TRBD1. Germline-derived CDR1 and CDR2 are KGHDR and SFDVKD. The V and J ends lost 7 bases and 6 bases, in that order; junction bases with no gene match: 11. This CDR3 spans 15 amino acids. In nucleotides, the CDR3 is TGTGCCACCAGCGACAGACAGGGAGCGGCCAATGAGCAGTTCTTC. Protein sequence: CATSDRQGAANEQFF.